This T cell receptor beta chain was identified during a study of blood T cell repertoires in COVID-19. Whole-study context: Specimens from acute and convalescent COVID-19 originated in the United States, Italy and Spain. In each case, the material was cDNA or gDNA derived from T cells, B-cell-depleted T cells, or PBMCs.

Germline V lookup: CDR1 DFQATT, CDR2 SNEGSKA (reference sequence). The CDR3 length is 16 residues. The V segment lost 3 bases and the J segment 7 bases; nucleotides outside the gene matches: 11. In the authors' workflow: Researchers report that nucleated cell counts were estimated from reference gene primer amplification. TCRdb's copy holds only in-frame clones and misses some; the assay was immunoSEQ multiplex PCR. That table is the source of V, J and clone size, and D and trimming were worked out from the DNA. This sample has around 260,000 clones, with roughly nine tenths found just once. This sequence originates from a man aged 35-49 years who had recovered from COVID-19. Sequenced material: peripheral blood. V and J are TRBV20-1 and TRBJ1-4, with 10 bases that match TRBD1. The CDR3 sequence: CSASGVVDRGSEKLFF. As DNA, the CDR3 is TGCAGTGCTAGTGGAGTGGTGGACAGGGGGAGTGAAAAACTGTTTTTT.